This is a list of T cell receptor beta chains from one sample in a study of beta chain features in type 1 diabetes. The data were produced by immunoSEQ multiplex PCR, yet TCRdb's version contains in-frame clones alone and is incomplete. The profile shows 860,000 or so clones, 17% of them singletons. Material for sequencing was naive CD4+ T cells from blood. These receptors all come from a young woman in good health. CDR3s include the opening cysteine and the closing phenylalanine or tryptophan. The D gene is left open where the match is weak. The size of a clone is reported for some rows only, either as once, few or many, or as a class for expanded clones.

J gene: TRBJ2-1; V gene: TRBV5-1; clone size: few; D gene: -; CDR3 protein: CASSLVGYNEQFF; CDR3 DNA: TGCGCCAGCAGCTTGGTCGGCTACAATGAGCAGTTCTTC
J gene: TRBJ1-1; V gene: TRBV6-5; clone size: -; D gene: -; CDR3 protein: CASSYAGADTEAFF; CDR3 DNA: TGTGCCAGCAGTTACGCAGGGGCGGACACTGAAGCTTTCTTT
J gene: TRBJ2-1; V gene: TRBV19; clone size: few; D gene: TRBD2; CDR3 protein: CASSFAGGEQFF; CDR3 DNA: TGTGCCAGTAGTTTCGCGGGAGGTGAGCAGTTCTTC
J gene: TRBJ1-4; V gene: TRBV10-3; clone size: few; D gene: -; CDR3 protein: CAISESDRSNEKLFF; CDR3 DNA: TGTGCCATCAGTGAGTCTGACAGAAGTAATGAAAAACTGTTTTTT
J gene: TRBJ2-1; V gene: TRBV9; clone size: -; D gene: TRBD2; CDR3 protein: CASSVGGGPNTEQFF; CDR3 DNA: TGTGCCAGCAGCGTAGGGGGAGGGCCGAATACTGAGCAGTTCTTC
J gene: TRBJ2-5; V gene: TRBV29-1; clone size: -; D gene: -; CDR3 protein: CSVEERGRGWETQYF; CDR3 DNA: TGCAGCGTTGAAGAAAGGGGCAGGGGTTGGGAGACCCAGTACTTC
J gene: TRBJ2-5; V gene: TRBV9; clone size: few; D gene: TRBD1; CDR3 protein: CASSVGTGVKETQYF; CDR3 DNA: TGTGCCAGCAGCGTAGGAACAGGGGTAAAAGAGACCCAGTACTTC
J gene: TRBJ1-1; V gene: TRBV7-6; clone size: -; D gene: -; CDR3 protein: CASSYRRNTEAFF; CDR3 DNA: TGTGCCAGCAGCTACAGGCGTAACACTGAAGCTTTCTTT
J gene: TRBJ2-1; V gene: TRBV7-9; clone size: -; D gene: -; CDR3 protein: CASSSGQGGEQFF; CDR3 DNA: TGTGCCAGCAGCTCGGGGCAGGGAGGTGAGCAGTTCTTC
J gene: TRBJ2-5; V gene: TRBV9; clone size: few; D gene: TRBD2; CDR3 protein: CASSASSGGKETQYF; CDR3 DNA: TGTGCCAGCAGCGCGTCTAGCGGGGGGAAAGAGACCCAGTACTTC
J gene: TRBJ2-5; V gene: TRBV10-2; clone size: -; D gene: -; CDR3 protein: CASSESIRGVQETQYF; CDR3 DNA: TGCGCCAGCAGTGAGTCGATTCGCGGAGTACAAGAGACCCAGTACTTC
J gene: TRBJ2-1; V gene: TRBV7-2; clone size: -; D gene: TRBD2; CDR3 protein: CASSFQGAGLAALFF; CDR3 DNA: TGTGCCAGCAGCTTCCAGGGGGCCGGACTAGCGGCCCTTTTCTTC
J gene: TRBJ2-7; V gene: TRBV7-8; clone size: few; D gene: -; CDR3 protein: CASSLGMNEQYF; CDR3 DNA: TGTGCCAGCAGCTTAGGCATGAACGAGCAGTACTTC
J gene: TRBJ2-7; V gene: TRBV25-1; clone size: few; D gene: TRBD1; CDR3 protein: CASSEPGTGDYEQYF; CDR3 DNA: TGTGCCAGCAGTGAACCCGGGACAGGTGATTACGAGCAGTACTTC
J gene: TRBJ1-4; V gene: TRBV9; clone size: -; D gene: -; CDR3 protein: CASSVAPGQANEKLFF; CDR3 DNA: TGTGCCAGCAGCGTAGCCCCGGGACAAGCTAATGAAAAACTGTTTTTT
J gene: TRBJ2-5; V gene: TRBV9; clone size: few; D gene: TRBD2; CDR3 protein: CASSVAGLAGVGETQYF; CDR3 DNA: TGTGCCAGCAGCGTAGCGGGACTAGCGGGAGTCGGGGAGACCCAGTACTTC
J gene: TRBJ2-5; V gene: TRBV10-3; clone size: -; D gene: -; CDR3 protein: CAISESQGALNQETQYF; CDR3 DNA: TGTGCCATCAGTGAGTCGCAAGGGGCCCTTAACCAAGAGACCCAGTACTTC
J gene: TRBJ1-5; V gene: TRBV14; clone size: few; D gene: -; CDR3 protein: CASKGQGPREPQHF; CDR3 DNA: TGTGCCAGCAAGGGGCAGGGACCACGGGAGCCCCAGCATTTT
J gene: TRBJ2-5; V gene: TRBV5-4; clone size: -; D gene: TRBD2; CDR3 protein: CASSPGLAAQETQYF; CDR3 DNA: TGTGCCAGCAGCCCGGGACTAGCGGCCCAAGAGACCCAGTACTTC
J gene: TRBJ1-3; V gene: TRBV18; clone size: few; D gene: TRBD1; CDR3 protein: CASSPPGTGGRSGNTIYF; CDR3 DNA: TGTGCCAGCTCACCACCCGGGACAGGGGGTCGCTCTGGAAACACCATATATTTT
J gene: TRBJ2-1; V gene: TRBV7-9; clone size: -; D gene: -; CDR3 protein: CASSLIGTQWGEQFF; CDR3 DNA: TGTGCCAGCAGCTTAATCGGGACCCAATGGGGTGAGCAGTTCTTC
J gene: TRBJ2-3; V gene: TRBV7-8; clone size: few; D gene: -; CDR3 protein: CASSRGFTDTQYF; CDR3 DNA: TGTGCCAGCAGCCGCGGGTTCACAGATACGCAGTATTTT
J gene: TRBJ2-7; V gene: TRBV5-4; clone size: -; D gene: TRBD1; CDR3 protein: CASSRDRGRGTYEQYF; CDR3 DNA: TGTGCCAGCAGCCGGGACAGGGGTCGAGGGACCTACGAGCAGTACTTC
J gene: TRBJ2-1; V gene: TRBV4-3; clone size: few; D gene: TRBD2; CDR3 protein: CASSQGPGLANNEQFF; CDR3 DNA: TGCGCCAGCAGCCAAGGGCCCGGACTAGCCAACAATGAGCAGTTCTTC
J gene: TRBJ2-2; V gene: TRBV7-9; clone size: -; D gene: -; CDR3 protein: CASRGTGELFF; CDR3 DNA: TGTGCCAGCCGGGGCACCGGGGAGCTGTTTTTT
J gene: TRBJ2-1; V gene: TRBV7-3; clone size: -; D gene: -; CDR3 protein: CASSLTTDPYNEQFF; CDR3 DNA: TGTGCCAGCAGCTTAACGACAGATCCCTACAATGAGCAGTTCTTC
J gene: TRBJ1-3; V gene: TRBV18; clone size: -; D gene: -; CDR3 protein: CASSLGALSSGNTIYF; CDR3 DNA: TGTGCCAGCTCTCTGGGGGCATTGAGCTCTGGAAACACCATATATTTT
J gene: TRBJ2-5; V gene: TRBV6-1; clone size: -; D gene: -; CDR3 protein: CASILRQNQETQYF; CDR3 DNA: TGTGCCAGCATTCTGAGACAGAATCAAGAGACCCAGTACTTC
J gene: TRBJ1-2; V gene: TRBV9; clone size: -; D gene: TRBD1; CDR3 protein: CASSPHLTGGGNYGYTF; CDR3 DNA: TGTGCCAGCAGCCCTCACCTGACAGGGGGCGGTAACTATGGCTACACCTTC
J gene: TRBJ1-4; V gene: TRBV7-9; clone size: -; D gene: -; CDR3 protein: CATSTPNEKLFF; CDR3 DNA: TGTGCCACCTCCACACCTAATGAAAAACTGTTTTTT
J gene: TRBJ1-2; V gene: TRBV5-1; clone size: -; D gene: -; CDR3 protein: CASHPQGPGGPGGGYTF; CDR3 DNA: TGCGCCAGCCATCCCCAGGGGCCGGGGGGCCCGGGTGGTGGCTACACCTTC
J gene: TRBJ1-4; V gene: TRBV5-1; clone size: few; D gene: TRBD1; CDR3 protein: CASSSLHDREEKLFF; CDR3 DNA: TGCGCCAGCAGCTCGCTACATGACAGGGAGGAAAAACTGTTTTTT
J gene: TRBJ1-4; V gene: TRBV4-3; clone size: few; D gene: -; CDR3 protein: CASSQDFGRQLFF; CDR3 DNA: TGCGCCAGCAGCCAAGATTTCGGAAGGCAACTGTTTTTT
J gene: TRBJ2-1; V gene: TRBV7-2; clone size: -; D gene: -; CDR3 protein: CASSLSGAYNEQFF; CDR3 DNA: TGTGCCAGCAGCTTATCAGGAGCCTACAATGAGCAGTTCTTC
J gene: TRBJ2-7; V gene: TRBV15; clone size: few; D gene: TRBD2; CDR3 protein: CATSRDWREGRYREQYF; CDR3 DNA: TGTGCCACCAGCAGAGATTGGCGGGAGGGCCGGTACCGCGAGCAGTACTTC
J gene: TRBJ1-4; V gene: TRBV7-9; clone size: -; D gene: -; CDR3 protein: CASSVRDTNEKLFF; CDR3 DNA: TGTGCCAGCAGCGTAAGGGACACTAATGAAAAACTGTTTTTT
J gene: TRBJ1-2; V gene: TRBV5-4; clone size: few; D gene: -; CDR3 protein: CASSLAMGGRGMYGYTF; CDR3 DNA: TGTGCCAGCAGCTTGGCAATGGGCGGAAGAGGAATGTATGGCTACACCTTC
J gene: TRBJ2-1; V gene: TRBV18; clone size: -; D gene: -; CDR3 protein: CASSPGDIAYNEQFF; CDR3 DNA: TGTGCCAGCTCACCAGGGGACATCGCCTACAATGAGCAGTTCTTC
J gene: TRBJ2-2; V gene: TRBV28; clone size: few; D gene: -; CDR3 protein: CASSLYGELFF; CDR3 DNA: TGTGCCAGCAGTTTATACGGGGAGCTGTTTTTT
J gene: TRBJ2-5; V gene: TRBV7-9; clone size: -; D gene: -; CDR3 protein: CASSSRRQQETQYF; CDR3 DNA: TGTGCCAGCAGCTCGAGGCGGCAGCAAGAGACCCAGTACTTC
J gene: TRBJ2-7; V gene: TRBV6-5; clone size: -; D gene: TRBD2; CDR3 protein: CASRLAGPYEQYF; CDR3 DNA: TGTGCCAGCAGATTAGCGGGACCATACGAGCAGTACTTC